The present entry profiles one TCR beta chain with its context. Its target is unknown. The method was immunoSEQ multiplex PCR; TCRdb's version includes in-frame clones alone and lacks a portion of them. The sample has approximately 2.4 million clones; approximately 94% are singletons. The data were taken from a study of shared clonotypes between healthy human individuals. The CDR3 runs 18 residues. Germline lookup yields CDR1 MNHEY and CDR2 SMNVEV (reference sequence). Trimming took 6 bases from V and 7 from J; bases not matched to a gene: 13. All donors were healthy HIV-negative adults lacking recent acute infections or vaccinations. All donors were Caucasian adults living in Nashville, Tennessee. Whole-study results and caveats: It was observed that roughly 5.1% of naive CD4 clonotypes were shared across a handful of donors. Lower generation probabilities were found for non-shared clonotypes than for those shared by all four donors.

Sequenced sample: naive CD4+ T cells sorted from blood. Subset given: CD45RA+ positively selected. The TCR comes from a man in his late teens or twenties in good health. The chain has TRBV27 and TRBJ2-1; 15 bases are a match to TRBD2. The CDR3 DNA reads TGTGCCAGCAGAGACTATGGACTAGCGGGGGGGATAGGGAATGAGCAGTTCTTC. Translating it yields CASRDYGLAGGIGNEQFF.